The table lists the clone carrying this TCR beta chain with many counts. What it binds is unknown. This specimen comes from a study of molecular identifiers for immune sequencing clone quantification. Study-level background: Replicate experiments divided RNA from roughly 20,000 or 100,000 naive CD8 cells into five parts and sequenced four.

The length of the CDR3 is 15 residues. Germline CDR1 and CDR2: SNHLY and FYNNEI. V was cut by 9 bases and J by 1 base, with 18 bases left in between. The study's findings and limits: Investigators reportedly could detect spiked Jurkat TCR RNA from one cell among some 940,000 naive cells.

Source material for naive CD8 libraries was roughly 19,000 to 1,000,000 sorted cells, with 10%, 30% or 50% RNA. With listed TCR primers and previously described methods, bulk TCR libraries were prepared. TCRdb reanalysed the PCR reads using MiXCR and keeps one entry per CDR3 protein. Of hundreds of thousands of distinct CDR3 sequences listed, 15% to 20% are singletons. This clonotype originated in a human donor in good health. Some libraries in this study had Jurkat cell RNA spiked in. Sequenced: naive CD8+ T cells from blood, with Jurkat cell RNA spiked in. Subset specified: FACS-sorted CD8+CD4-CCR7+CD45RA+ naive T cells. The chain carries TRBV2 and TRBJ1-1; D is possibly TRBD1 (6 bases). The CDR3 loop reads CARETFRGPNTEAFF. CDR3 coding DNA: TGTGCCAGAGAAACTTTCAGGGGACCGAACACTGAAGCTTTCTTT.